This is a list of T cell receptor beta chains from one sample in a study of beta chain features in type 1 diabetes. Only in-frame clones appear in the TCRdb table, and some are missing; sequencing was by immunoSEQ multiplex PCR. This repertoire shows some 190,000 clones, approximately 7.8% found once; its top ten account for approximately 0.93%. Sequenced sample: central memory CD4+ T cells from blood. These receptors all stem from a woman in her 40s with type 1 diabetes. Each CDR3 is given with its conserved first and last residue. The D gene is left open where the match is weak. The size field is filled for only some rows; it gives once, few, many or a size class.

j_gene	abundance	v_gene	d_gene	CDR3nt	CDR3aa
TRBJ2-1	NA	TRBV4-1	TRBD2	TGCGCCAGCAGCCAAGGAGCGGGAGGGTACAATGAGCAGTTCTTC	CASSQGAGGYNEQFF
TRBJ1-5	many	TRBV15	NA	TGTGCCACCAGGACCCCCGGGCAGCCCCAGCATTTT	CATRTPGQPQHF
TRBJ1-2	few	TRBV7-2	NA	TGTGCCAGCAGCTATCGGACAGATAACTATGGCTACACCTTC	CASSYRTDNYGYTF
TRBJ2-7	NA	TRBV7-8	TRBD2	TGTGCCAGCAGCTCGTTCACTAGCGGGAGGCCCTACGAGCAGTACTTC	CASSSFTSGRPYEQYF
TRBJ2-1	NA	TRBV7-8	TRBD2	TGTGCCAGCAGTTCTCTAGGCGGGAGGTCGGGAAGTGAGCAGTTCTTC	CASSSLGGRSGSEQFF
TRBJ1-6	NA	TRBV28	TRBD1	TGTGCCAGCAGTTTCTCTCAGGGGGCAGATTCACCCCTCCACTTT	CASSFSQGADSPLHF
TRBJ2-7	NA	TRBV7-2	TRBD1	TGTGCCAGCCGTGGCCGGGACAGTTACGAGCAGTACTTC	CASRGRDSYEQYF
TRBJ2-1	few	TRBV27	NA	TGTGCCAGCAGTCGACAATTAACATACAATGAGCAGTTCTTC	CASSRQLTYNEQFF
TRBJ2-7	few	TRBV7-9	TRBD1	TGTGCCAGCAGCCCATGGACAGGGGCCTCCTACGAGCAGTACTTC	CASSPWTGASYEQYF
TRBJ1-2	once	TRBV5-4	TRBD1	TGTGCCAGCAGCTTGTTGGGGGACAGCTATGGCTACACCTTC	CASSLLGDSYGYTF
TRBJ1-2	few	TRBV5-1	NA	TGCGCCAGCAGCCCCGGGTCAAGATATGGCTACACCTTC	CASSPGSRYGYTF
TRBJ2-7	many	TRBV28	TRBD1	TGTGCCAGCAGTTCGGGACAGGGCGACGAGCAGTACTTC	CASSSGQGDEQYF
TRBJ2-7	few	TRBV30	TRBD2	TGTGCCTGTCTTAGAGGACTAGACCGCGAGCAGTACTTC	CACLRGLDREQYF
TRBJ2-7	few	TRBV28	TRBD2	TGTGCCACGGGGGGGGGCGGCTACGAGCAGTACTTC	CATGGGGYEQYF
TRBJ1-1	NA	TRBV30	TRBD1	TGTGCCTGGAGTGCCCGGGACAGGGAGTACACTGAAGCTTTCTTT	CAWSARDREYTEAFF
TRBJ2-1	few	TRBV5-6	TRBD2	TGTGCCAGCAGCGGCGGGAGTGCCACCTACAATGAGCAGTTCTTC	CASSGGSATYNEQFF
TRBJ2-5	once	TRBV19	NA	TGTGCCAGTAGTATCGGGGGAGCCCAAGAGACCCAGTACTTC	CASSIGGAQETQYF
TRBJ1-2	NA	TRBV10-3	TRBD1	TGTGCCATCACCCAAACAGGGGACTATGGCTACACCTTC	CAITQTGDYGYTF
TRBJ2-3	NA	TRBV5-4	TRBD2	TGTGCCAGCAGCTTCCGACTAGCGGGGGAGACAGATACGCAGTATTTT	CASSFRLAGETDTQYF
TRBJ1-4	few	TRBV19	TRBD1	TGTGCCAGTACCGACCGGGGGCAGGGGGCGAATAATGAAAAACTGTTTTTT	CASTDRGQGANNEKLFF
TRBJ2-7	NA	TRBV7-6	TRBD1	TGTGCCAGCAGGGATACAGGGGGCGACGAGCAGTACTTC	CASRDTGGDEQYF
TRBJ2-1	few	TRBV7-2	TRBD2	TGTGCCAGCAGCTGGACTAGCGGGGGGTCTCTTTACTACAATGAGCAGTTCTTC	CASSWTSGGSLYYNEQFF
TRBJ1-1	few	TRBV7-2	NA	TGTGCCAGCAGCCCTACCAGGGGGAACACTGAAGCTTTCTTT	CASSPTRGNTEAFF
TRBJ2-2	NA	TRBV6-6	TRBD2	TGTGCCAGCAGTTACGGTCTAGCGGGTACCGGGGAGCTGTTTTTT	CASSYGLAGTGELFF
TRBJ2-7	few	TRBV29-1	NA	TGCAGCGTTGAAGTGGCGGTAAGGAGTGGCGAGCAGTACTTC	CSVEVAVRSGEQYF
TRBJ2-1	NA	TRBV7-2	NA	TGTGCCAGCAGCTTAGCGATAGGAGGGAGCAATGAGCAGTTCTTC	CASSLAIGGSNEQFF
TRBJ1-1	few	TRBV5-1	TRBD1	TGCGCCAGCAGCTTGGAGTGGGGACAGGGTCTCGAAGCTTTCTTT	CASSLEWGQGLEAFF
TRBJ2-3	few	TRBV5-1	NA	TGCGCCAGCACTGTAGGAGTCACAGATACGCAGTATTTT	CASTVGVTDTQYF
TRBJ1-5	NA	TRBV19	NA	TGTGCCAGTAGTTCCAGGACTAGCCCTTTATCCAATCAGCCCCAGCATTTT	CASSSRTSPLSNQPQHF
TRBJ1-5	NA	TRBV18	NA	TGTGCCAGCTCACCGTTCGCACAGACCGCTGGTGGCAATCAGCCCCAGCATTTT	CASSPFAQTAGGNQPQHF
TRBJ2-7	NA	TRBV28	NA	TGTGCCAGCAGACTCAGCGGATTATACGAGCAGTACTTC	CASRLSGLYEQYF
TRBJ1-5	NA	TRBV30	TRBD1	TGTGCCTGGAGTTCACAGGGGGACCAGCCCCAGCATTTT	CAWSSQGDQPQHF
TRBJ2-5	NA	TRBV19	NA	TGTGCCAGCAGGGAGGAGGAGACCCAGTACTTC	CASREEETQYF
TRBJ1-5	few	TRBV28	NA	TGTGCCAGCAGTTTGGGAGATCATCAGCCCCAGCATTTT	CASSLGDHQPQHF
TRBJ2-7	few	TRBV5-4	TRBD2	TGTGCCAGCAGCTTGACTGTAGGGCGGGAGCTCGAGCAGTACTTC	CASSLTVGRELEQYF